The clone carrying this TCR beta chain was observed a few times. Other DNA sequences within the sample encode an identical CDR3. This sample was taken from a study of T cell clonality in common variable immunodeficiency. Some clones are missing from TCRdb's copy, which holds only in-frame ones; the method was immunoSEQ multiplex PCR. The sample contains roughly 55,000 clones, none of them singletons. Sequences were obtained from peripheral blood mononuclear cells. The sequence derives from a person between 18 and 75 years old in good health.

The CDR3 DNA, read in part, is TGCAGTGCTAGGAGGACGGGGGATGAAAAA. This encodes CSARRTGDEK. The whole CDR3 protein is CSARRTGDEKLFF. This chain joins TRBV20-1 and TRBJ1-4; weak D call: TRBD1 (5 bases). The DNA ends 3 residues before the CDR3 does, and the rest of the CDR3 is filled in from the germline J gene. Germline lookup yields CDR1 DFQATT and CDR2 SNEGSKA (reference sequence). Trimming cost V 3 bases and J 6 bases, with 11 bases left between them. There are 13 residues in the CDR3.